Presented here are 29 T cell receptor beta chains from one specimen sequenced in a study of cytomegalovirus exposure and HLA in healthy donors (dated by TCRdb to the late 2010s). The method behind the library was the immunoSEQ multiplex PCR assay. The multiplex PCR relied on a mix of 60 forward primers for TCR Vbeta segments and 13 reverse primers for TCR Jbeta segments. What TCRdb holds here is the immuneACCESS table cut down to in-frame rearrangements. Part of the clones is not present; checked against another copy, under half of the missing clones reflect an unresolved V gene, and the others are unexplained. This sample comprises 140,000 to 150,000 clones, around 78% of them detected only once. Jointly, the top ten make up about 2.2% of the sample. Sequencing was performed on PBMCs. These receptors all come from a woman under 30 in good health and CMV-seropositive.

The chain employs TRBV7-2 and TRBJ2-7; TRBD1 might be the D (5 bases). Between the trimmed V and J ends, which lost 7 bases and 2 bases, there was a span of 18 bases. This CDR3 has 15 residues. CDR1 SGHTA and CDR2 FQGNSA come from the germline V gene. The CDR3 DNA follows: TGTGCCAGCAACAAAATGGGGCGCGGAGCCTACGAGCAGTACTTC. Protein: CASNKMGRGAYEQYF.

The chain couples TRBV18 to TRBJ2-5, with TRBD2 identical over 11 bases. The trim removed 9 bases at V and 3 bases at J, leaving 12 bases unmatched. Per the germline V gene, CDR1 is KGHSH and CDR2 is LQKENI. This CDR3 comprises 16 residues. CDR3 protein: CASSPGLAALKETQYF. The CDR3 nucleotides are TGTGCCAGTTCGCCGGGACTAGCGGCACTGAAAGAGACCCAGTACTTC.

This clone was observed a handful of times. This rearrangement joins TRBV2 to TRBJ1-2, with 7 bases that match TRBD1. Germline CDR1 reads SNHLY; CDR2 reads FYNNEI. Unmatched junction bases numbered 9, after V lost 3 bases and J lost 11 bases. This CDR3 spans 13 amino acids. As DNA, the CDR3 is TGTGCCAGCAGTGACGAGACAGGGAGATCATACACCTTC. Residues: CASSDETGRSYTF.

The CDR3 reads CASSDSAETTEAFF. The CDR3 DNA is TGTGCCAGCAGTGATTCCGCCGAGACAACTGAAGCTTTCTTT. The chain recombines TRBV6-4 with TRBJ1-1; D unclear. The germline V gene has CDR1 MRHNA and CDR2 SNTAGT. V lost 3 bases and J 5 bases, leaving 13 bases between the germline ends. The CDR3 has 14 amino acids.

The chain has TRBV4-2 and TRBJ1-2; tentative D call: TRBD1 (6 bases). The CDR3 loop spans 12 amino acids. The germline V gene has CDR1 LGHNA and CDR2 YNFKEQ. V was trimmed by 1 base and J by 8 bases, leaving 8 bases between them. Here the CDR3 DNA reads TGTGCCAGCAGCCAAGTAGGGGGAGGCTACACCTTC. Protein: CASSQVGGGYTF.

CDR3 in amino acids: CASSPPWGLGGEQYF. Written as DNA, the CDR3 is TGTGCCAGCTCACCCCCCTGGGGCCTAGGTGGCGAGCAGTACTTC. The chain uses TRBV18 and TRBJ2-7; tentative D call: TRBD1 (5 bases). Trimming shortened V by 3 bases and J by 6 bases, and 18 bases separated the two germline ends. CDR3 length: 15 amino acids. The germline CDR1 and CDR2 sequences are KGHSH and LQKENI.

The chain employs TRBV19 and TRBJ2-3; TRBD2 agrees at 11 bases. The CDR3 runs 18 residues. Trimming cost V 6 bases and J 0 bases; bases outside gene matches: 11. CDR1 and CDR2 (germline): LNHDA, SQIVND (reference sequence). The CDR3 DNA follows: TGTGCCAGTAGCCCAACTAGCGGGGGCTACCCTAGCACAGATACGCAGTATTTT. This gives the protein CASSPTSGGYPSTDTQYF.

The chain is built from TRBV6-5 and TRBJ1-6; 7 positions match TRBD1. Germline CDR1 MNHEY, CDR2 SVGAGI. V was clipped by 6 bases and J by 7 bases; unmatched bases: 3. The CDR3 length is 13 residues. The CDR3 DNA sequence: TGTGCCAGCAGCGGGACAGCAAATTCACCCCTCCACTTT. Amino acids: CASSGTANSPLHF.

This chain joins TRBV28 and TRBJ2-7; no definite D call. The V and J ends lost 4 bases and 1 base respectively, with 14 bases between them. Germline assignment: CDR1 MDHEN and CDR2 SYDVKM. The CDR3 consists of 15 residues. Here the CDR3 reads CASSSPQQISYEQYF. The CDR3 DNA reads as TGTGCCAGCAGTTCCCCTCAACAGATTTCCTACGAGCAGTACTTC.

The CDR3 here is CASSQVWPRNQPQHF. CDR3 in DNA: TGCGCCAGCAGCCAAGTCTGGCCACGCAATCAGCCCCAGCATTTT. V is TRBV4-3 and J is TRBJ1-5; no definite D call. Trimming removed 1 base at V and 2 bases at J, with 9 bases between. The CDR3 is 15 amino acids. CDR1 and CDR2 (germline): LGHNA, YSLEER.

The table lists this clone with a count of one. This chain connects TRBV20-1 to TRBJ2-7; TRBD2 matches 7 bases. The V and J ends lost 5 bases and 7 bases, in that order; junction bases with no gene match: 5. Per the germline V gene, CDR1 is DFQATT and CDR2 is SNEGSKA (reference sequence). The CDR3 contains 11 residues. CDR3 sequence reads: CSASIAGEQYF. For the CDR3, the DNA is TGCAGTGCTTCAATAGCGGGTGAGCAGTACTTC.

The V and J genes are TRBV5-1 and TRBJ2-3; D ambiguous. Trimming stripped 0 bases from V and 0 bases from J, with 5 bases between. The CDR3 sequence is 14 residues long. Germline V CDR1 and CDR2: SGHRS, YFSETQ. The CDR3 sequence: CASSLETSTDTQYF. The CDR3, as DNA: TGCGCCAGCAGCTTGGAAACTAGCACAGATACGCAGTATTTT.

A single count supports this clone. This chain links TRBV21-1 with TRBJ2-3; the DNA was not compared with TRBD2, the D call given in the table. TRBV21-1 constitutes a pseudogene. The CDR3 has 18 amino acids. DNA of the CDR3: TGTGCCAGCAGCAAAAGTGTATTAGCCGGCTCAAGCACAGATACGCAGTATTTT. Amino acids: CASSKSVLAGSSTDTQYF.

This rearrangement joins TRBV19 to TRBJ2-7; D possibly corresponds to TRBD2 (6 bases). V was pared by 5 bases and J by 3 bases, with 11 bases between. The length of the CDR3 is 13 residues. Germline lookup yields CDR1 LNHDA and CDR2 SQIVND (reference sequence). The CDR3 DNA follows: TGTGCCAGTAGTCAACCCGGGGGCTACGAGCAGTACTTC. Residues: CASSQPGGYEQYF.

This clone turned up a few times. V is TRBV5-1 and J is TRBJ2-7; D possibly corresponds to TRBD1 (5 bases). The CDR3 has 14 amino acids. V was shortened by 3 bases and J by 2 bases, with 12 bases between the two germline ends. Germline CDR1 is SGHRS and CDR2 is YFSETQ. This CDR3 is CASSSPTEAYEQYF. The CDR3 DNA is TGCGCCAGCAGCTCCCCGACAGAGGCCTACGAGCAGTACTTC.

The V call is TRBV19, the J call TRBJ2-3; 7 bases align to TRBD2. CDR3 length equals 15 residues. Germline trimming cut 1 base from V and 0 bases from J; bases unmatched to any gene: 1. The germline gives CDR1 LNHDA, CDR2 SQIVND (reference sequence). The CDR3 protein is CASSIGLASTDTQYF. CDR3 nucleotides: TGTGCCAGTAGTATAGGACTAGCTAGCACAGATACGCAGTATTTT. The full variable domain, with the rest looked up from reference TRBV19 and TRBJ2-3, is DGGITQSPKYLFRKEGQNVTLSCEQNLNHDAMYWYRQDPGQGLRLIYYSQIVNDFQKGDIAEGYSVSREKKESFPLTVTSAQKNPTAFYLCASSIGLASTDTQYFGPGTRLTVL.

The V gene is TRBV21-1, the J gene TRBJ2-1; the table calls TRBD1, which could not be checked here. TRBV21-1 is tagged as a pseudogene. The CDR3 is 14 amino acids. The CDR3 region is CASSSASGGNEQFF. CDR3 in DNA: TGTGCCAGCAGCTCAGCGTCAGGGGGAAATGAGCAGTTCTTC.

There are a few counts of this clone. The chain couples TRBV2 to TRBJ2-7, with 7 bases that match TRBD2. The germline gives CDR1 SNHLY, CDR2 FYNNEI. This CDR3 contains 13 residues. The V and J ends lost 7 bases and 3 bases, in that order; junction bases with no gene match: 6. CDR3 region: CASIPTGGYEQYF. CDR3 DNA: TGTGCCAGCATACCGACGGGAGGCTACGAGCAGTACTTC.

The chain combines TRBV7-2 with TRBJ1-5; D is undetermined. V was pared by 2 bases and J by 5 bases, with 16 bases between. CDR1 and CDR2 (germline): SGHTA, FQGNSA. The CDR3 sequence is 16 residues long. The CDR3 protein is CASSLFLRTGDQPQHF. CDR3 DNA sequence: TGTGCCAGCAGCTTATTTCTCCGTACCGGAGATCAGCCCCAGCATTTT. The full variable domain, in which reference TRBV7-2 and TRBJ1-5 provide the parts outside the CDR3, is GAGVSQSPSNKVTEKGKDVELRCDPISGHTALYWYRQSLGQGLEFLIYFQGNSAPDKSGLPSDRFSAERTGGSVSTLTIQRTQQEDSAVYLCASSLFLRTGDQPQHFGDGTRLSIL.

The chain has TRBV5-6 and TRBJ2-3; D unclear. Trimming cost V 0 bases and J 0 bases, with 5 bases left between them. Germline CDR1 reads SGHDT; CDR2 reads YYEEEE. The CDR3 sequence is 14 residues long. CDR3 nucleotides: TGTGCCAGCAGCTTGGGGAGTAGCACAGATACGCAGTATTTT. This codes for CASSLGSSTDTQYF.

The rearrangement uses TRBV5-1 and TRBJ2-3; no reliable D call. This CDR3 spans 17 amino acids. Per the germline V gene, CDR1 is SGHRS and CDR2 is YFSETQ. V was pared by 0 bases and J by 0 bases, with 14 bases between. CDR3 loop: CASSLVVVGDSTDTQYF. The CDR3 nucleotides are TGCGCCAGCAGCTTGGTCGTAGTAGGAGACAGCACAGATACGCAGTATTTT.

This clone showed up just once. CDR3 in DNA: TGTGCCAGCAGTGCGGGACCGACAATATTAGATACGCAGTATTTT. Protein: CASSAGPTILDTQYF. The chain uses TRBV27 and TRBJ2-3; D is perhaps TRBD2 (6 bases). The CDR3 is 15 amino acids. Deletions cut 5 bases from V and 5 bases from J, with 17 bases between. CDR1 and CDR2 from the germline V gene are MNHEY and SMNVEV (reference sequence).

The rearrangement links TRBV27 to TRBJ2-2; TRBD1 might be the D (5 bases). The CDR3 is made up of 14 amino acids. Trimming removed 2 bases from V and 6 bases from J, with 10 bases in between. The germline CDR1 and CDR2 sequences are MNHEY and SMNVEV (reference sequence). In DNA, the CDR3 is TGTGCCAGCAGTTTAGGGGCCCCGTCCGGGGAGCTGTTTTTT. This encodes CASSLGAPSGELFF.

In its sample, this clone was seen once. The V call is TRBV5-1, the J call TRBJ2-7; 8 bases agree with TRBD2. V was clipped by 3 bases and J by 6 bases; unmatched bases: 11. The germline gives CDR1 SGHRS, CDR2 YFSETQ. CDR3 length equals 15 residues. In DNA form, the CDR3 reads TGCGCCAGCAGCTGGGGACTAGGAGAAATGGGCGAGCAGTACTTC. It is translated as CASSWGLGEMGEQYF.

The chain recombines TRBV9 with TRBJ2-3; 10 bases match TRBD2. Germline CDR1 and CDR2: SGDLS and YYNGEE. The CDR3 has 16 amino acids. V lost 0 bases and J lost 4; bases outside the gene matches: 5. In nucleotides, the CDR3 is TGTGCCAGCAGCGTAGAAGCGGGGGGGGTCGCAGATACGCAGTATTTT. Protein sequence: CASSVEAGGVADTQYF.

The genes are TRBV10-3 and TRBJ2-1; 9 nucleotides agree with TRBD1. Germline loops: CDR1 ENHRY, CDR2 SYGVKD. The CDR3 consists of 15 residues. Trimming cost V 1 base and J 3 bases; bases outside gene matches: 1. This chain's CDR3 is CAISELTGGYNEQFF. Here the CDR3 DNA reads TGTGCCATCAGTGAGTTGACAGGGGGCTACAATGAGCAGTTCTTC.

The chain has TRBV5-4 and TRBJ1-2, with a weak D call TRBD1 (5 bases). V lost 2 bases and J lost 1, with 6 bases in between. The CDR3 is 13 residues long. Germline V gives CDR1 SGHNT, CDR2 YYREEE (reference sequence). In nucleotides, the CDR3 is TGTGCCAGCAGCTTAGGGGTTAACTATGGCTACACCTTC. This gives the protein CASSLGVNYGYTF.

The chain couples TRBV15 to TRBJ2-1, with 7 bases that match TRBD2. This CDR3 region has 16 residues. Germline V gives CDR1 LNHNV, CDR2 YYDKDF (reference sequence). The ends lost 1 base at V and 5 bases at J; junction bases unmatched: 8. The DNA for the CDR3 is TGTGCCACCAGCAGAGGAGAAGCGGGGACCCACAATGAGCAGTTCTTC. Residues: CATSRGEAGTHNEQFF. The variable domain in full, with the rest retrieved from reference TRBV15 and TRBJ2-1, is DAMVIQNPRYQVTQFGKPVTLSCSQTLNHNVMYWYQQKSSQAPKLLFHYYDKDFNNEADTPDNFQSRRPNTSFCFLDIRSPGLGDTAMYLCATSRGEAGTHNEQFFGPGTRLTVL.

The CDR3 loop is CASSLVRVDGNEKLFF. The CDR3, as DNA: TGTGCCAGCAGCTTGGTCAGGGTCGATGGTAATGAAAAACTGTTTTTT. V is TRBV5-6 and J is TRBJ1-4; D perhaps matches TRBD1 (5 bases). The CDR3 covers 16 residues. V was shortened by 0 bases and J by 4 bases, with 13 bases between the two germline ends. Germline CDR1 and CDR2: SGHDT and YYEEEE. The entire variable domain, with the rest obtained from reference TRBV5-6 and TRBJ1-4, is as follows: DAGVTQSPTHLIKTRGQQVTLRCSPKSGHDTVSWYQQALGQGPQFIFQYYEEEERQRGNFPDRFSGHQFPNYSSELNVNALLLGDSALYLCASSLVRVDGNEKLFFGSGTQLSVL.